This is a list of T cell receptor beta chains from one sample in a study of OX40 agonist ivuxolimab in advanced cancers. Profiling relied on immunoSEQ multiplex PCR, and the TCRdb table lists in-frame clones only, not all of them. The table shows 95,000 to 150,000 clones, with 90% to 95% occurring only once. Sequenced material: CD4+ or CD8+ T cells sorted from blood, taken in a trial of the OX40 agonist ivuxolimab. These receptors were collected from an adult with an advanced solid tumor such as melanoma, head and neck, liver or kidney cancer. Each CDR3 is given with its conserved first and last residue. A D gene is named only where the DNA matches it firmly. The size entry is marked missing in some rows and otherwise reads once, few, many or a size class.

J gene | clone size | D gene | V gene | CDR3 protein | CDR3 DNA
TRBJ1-4 | - | - | TRBV28 | CASSLSGGQGNEKLFF | TGTGCCAGCAGTTTATCTGGGGGCCAGGGTAATGAAAAACTGTTTTTT
TRBJ1-3 | - | - | TRBV14 | CASSTGEDLSGNTIYF | TGTGCCAGCAGCACTGGGGAGGACCTCTCTGGAAACACCATATATTTT
TRBJ2-7 | once | - | TRBV6-5 | CASSYSILSEQYF | TGTGCCAGCAGTTACTCGATATTGAGCGAGCAGTACTTC
TRBJ1-2 | - | - | TRBV10-2 | CASSDNGIGGYTF | TGCGCCAGCAGTGATAACGGGATTGGTGGTTACACCTTC
TRBJ1-2 | - | - | TRBV2 | CASSGDLNYGYTF | TGTGCCAGCAGCGGTGATCTTAACTATGGCTACACCTTC
TRBJ1-2 | - | - | TRBV10-3 | CAISRDGRSDGYTF | TGTGCCATCAGCCGCGACGGGCGTAGCGATGGCTACACCTTC
TRBJ1-5 | - | TRBD1 | TRBV6-1 | CASSEQRQGGQPQHF | TGTGCCAGCAGTGAGCAAAGACAGGGGGGGCAGCCCCAGCATTTT
TRBJ2-1 | - | - | TRBV6-4 | CASGPSYFPRGNEQFF | TGTGCCAGCGGCCCGTCCTACTTCCCCAGAGGAAATGAGCAGTTCTTC
TRBJ1-2 | - | - | TRBV21-1 | CASSKSKGGPGYTF | TGTGCCAGCAGCAAATCTAAGGGGGGACCTGGCTACACCTTC
TRBJ2-7 | - | - | TRBV28 | CASSSPLASYEQYF | TGTGCCAGCAGTTCCCCGCTAGCCTCCTACGAGCAGTACTTC
TRBJ2-2 | - | - | TRBV7-9 | CASSRDRSDTGELFF | TGTGCCAGCAGCCGTGACAGGTCTGACACCGGGGAGCTGTTTTTT
TRBJ1-2 | - | - | TRBV5-1 | CASSLSRVRSNYGYTF | TGCGCCAGCAGCTTAAGCCGGGTTAGGTCTAACTATGGCTACACCTTC
TRBJ2-7 | - | - | TRBV2 | CASTGQVRYEQYF | TGTGCCAGCACAGGGCAGGTCCGATACGAGCAGTACTTC
TRBJ2-7 | - | TRBD1 | TRBV25-1 | CASSGGDRGLPYEQYF | TGTGCCAGCAGTGGTGGGGACAGGGGGCTCCCCTACGAGCAGTACTTC
TRBJ1-1 | - | - | TRBV7-9 | CASSLAGRTEAFF | TGTGCCAGCAGCTTAGCAGGCAGAACCGAAGCTTTCTTT
TRBJ2-1 | - | - | TRBV6-5 | CASSYGRQAPWNEQFF | TGTGCCAGCAGTTACGGTAGACAGGCCCCTTGGAATGAGCAGTTCTTC
TRBJ1-5 | - | - | TRBV19 | CATSRWGQPQHF | TGTGCCACCAGTAGATGGGGCCAGCCCCAGCATTTT
TRBJ2-2 | once | - | TRBV19 | CASSIDSFRSTGELFF | TGTGCCAGTAGTATAGATAGTTTCCGTTCCACCGGGGAGCTGTTTTTT
TRBJ2-3 | - | TRBD2 | TRBV7-9 | CASSLETSGYTDTQYF | TGTGCCAGCAGCTTAGAAACTAGCGGATACACAGATACGCAGTATTTT
TRBJ1-1 | - | TRBD1 | TRBV5-1 | CATNVPGTGVTEAFF | TGCGCCACAAACGTCCCCGGGACAGGGGTCACTGAAGCTTTCTTT
TRBJ1-1 | - | - | TRBV18 | CASSPRSPQGGMNTEAFF | TGTGCCAGCTCACCAAGATCCCCCCAGGGAGGCATGAACACTGAAGCTTTCTTT
TRBJ1-4 | - | - | TRBV7-9 | CASSTGILGEKLFF | TGTGCCAGCAGCACCGGGATCCTAGGCGAAAAACTGTTTTTT
TRBJ1-2 | once | TRBD1 | TRBV11-2 | CASSSPRGRIVYF | TGTGCCAGCAGCTCCCCAAGGGGGCGCATAGTTTACTTC
TRBJ2-1 | - | - | TRBV11-2 | CASSSGVVPYNEQFF | TGTGCCAGCAGCTCTGGAGTCGTGCCCTACAATGAGCAGTTCTTC
TRBJ2-5 | - | TRBD2 | TRBV7-2 | CASSPTSGLAGGPLTDF | TGTGCCAGCAGCCCAACGTCGGGACTAGCGGGAGGGCCGCTCACGGACTTC
TRBJ1-1 | - | TRBD1 | TRBV5-1 | CASSSWTGNTEAFF | TGCGCCAGCAGCTCCTGGACAGGGAACACTGAAGCTTTCTTT
TRBJ1-5 | - | - | TRBV7-2 | CASSLAVAANQPQHF | TGTGCCAGCAGCTTAGCGGTGGCGGCAAATCAGCCCCAGCATTTT
TRBJ2-1 | - | TRBD2 | TRBV9 | CASSAPGLASNEQFF | TGTGCCAGCAGCGCTCCGGGACTAGCGAGCAATGAGCAGTTCTTC
TRBJ2-7 | - | - | TRBV11-3 | CASSLDETYEQYF | TGTGCCAGCAGCTTAGACGAAACCTACGAGCAGTACTTC
TRBJ2-3 | - | - | TRBV9 | CASSLRLGTDTQYF | TGTGCCAGCAGCCTCCGGCTTGGCACAGATACGCAGTATTTT
TRBJ1-5 | - | - | TRBV11-2 | CASSSDGHRNQPQHF | TGTGCCAGCAGCTCGGACGGGCATCGCAATCAGCCCCAGCATTTT
TRBJ1-4 | - | - | TRBV4-2 | CASKPQVATNEKLFF | TGTGCCAGCAAACCCCAGGTCGCAACTAATGAAAAACTGTTTTTT
TRBJ2-3 | - | - | TRBV18 | CASSPSTDTQYF | TGTGCCAGCTCACCGAGCACAGATACGCAGTATTTT
TRBJ2-1 | - | - | TRBV18 | CASSPEQGITSNYNEQFF | TGTGCCAGCTCACCAGAACAGGGCATCACTTCAAACTACAATGAGCAGTTCTTC
TRBJ1-5 | - | TRBD1 | TRBV25-1 | CASSAGQGSNQPQHF | TGTGCCAGCAGTGCGGGACAGGGAAGCAATCAGCCCCAGCATTTT
TRBJ2-3 | once | TRBD2 | TRBV6-1 | CASTLAGGSDTQYF | TGTGCCAGCACTCTAGCGGGGGGATCGGATACGCAGTATTTT
TRBJ1-1 | - | TRBD1 | TRBV10-3 | CAISEGQAIEAFF | TGTGCCATCAGTGAGGGACAGGCAATTGAAGCTTTCTTT
TRBJ2-1 | - | TRBD2 | TRBV5-8 | CASSLALTSGPYNEQFF | TGTGCCAGCAGCTTGGCCTTAACTAGCGGACCCTACAATGAGCAGTTCTTC
TRBJ2-6 | once | - | TRBV6-5 | CASSRQSSGANVLTF | TGTGCCAGCAGCCGACAGAGCTCTGGGGCCAACGTCCTGACTTTC
TRBJ2-6 | once | - | TRBV2 | CASSGINSGANVLTF | TGTGCCAGCAGTGGAATTAACTCTGGGGCCAACGTCCTGACTTTC
TRBJ2-2 | - | - | TRBV7-3 | CASSSIPHLGYANTGELFF | TGTGCCAGCAGCTCAATACCCCATCTCGGATACGCGAACACCGGGGAGCTGTTTTTT
TRBJ1-2 | - | - | TRBV6-1 | CASSGGRTANYGYTF | TGTGCCAGCAGTGGCGGACGGACCGCTAACTATGGCTACACCTTC
TRBJ2-7 | - | - | TRBV6-5 | CASSYGGGGYEQYF | TGTGCCAGCAGTTACGGAGGGGGCGGCTACGAGCAGTACTTC
TRBJ1-6 | once | - | TRBV7-9 | CASSQNNSPLHF | TGTGCCAGCAGCCAAAATAATTCACCCCTCCACTTT
TRBJ1-2 | - | - | TRBV30 | CAWKPWAGRGYLNYGYTF | TGTGCCTGGAAACCATGGGCAGGGAGGGGGTACCTTAACTATGGCTACACCTTC
TRBJ1-1 | - | - | TRBV7-2 | CASSHPQVVAEAFF | TGTGCCAGCAGCCATCCCCAGGTGGTAGCTGAAGCTTTCTTT
TRBJ2-5 | once | TRBD1 | TRBV19 | CASSRGQGATSGETQYF | TGTGCCAGTAGTAGGGGACAGGGGGCGACCTCGGGAGAGACCCAGTACTTC
TRBJ2-2 | - | - | TRBV30 | CAWSYRPRGELFF | TGTGCCTGGAGTTACAGGCCCCGAGGGGAGCTGTTTTTT
TRBJ1-2 | once | - | TRBV11-2 | CASSLGGQRYYGYTF | TGTGCCAGCAGCTTGGGGGGGCAGAGATACTATGGCTACACCTTC